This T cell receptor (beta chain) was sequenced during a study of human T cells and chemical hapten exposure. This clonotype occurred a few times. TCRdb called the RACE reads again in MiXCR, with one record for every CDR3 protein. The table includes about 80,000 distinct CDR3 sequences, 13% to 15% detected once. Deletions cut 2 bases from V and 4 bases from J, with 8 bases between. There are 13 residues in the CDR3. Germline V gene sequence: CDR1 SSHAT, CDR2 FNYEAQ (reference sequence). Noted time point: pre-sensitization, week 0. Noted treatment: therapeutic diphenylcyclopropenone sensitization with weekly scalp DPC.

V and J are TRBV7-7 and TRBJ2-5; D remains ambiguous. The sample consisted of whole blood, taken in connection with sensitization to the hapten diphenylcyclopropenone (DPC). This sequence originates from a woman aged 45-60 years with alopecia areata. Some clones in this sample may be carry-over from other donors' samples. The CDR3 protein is CASSLNPGETQYF. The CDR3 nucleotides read TGTGCCAGCAGCTTAAATCCGGGAGAGACCCAGTACTTC.